This TCR beta chain was profiled in a study of Graves' ophthalmopathy and Graves' hyperthyroidism. Other autoimmune diseases, uncontrolled infections, pregnancy or lactation ruled patients out of participation. Clinical symptoms, serum thyroxine, TRAb, thyroid ultrasound and orbital computed tomography were relied on for diagnosis. The germline V gene encodes CDR1 KGHDR and CDR2 SFDVKD. V dropped 4 bases and J dropped 1; count of bases not matched to a gene: 3. This CDR3 comprises 15 residues. Concerning this clonotype itself: This may come from a read error, since a much larger clone is one base off.

Amplified TCR beta CDR3 regions were obtained using RNA transcripts as template. The first round was an RT-PCR with HTBI primers, and the second round was a multiplex PCR. TCRdb fed the multiplex PCR reads into MiXCR, producing one record per CDR3 protein. This sample has about 550,000 distinct CDR3 sequences, with approximately 35% found just once. The sample taken for sequencing was peripheral blood or thyroid tissue (not recorded which). The chain uses TRBV24-1 and TRBJ2-3, with TRBD1 matching 8 bases. The source is an adult man with Graves' hyperthyroidism. The CDR3 coding sequence is TGTGCCACCAGTGACCCGACAGGGGGCACAGATACGCAGTATTTT. Translated: CATSDPTGGTDTQYF.